What follows are 15 T cell receptor beta chains derived from one specimen sequenced in a study of metastatic and nonmetastatic thyroid tumors. TCRdb recomputed clones from the PCR reads via MiXCR. The profile covers under 5,500 clones, with about 22% appearing a single time and 15% taken by the ten largest. Thyroid surgery was preceded by no treatment in any patient. The specimen sequenced was adjacent normal tissue. Source of these receptors: a female donor with papillary thyroid cancer or a benign thyroid nodule (not recorded which). Some clones in this sample may be carry-over from other donors' samples.

The rearrangement links TRBV19 to TRBJ1-1, with TRBD1 identical over 9 bases. Per the germline V gene, CDR1 is LNHDA and CDR2 is SQIVND (reference sequence). This CDR3 has 12 residues. With 6 bases clipped from V and 4 bases from J, the junction kept 0 bases outside the gene matches. The CDR3 DNA sequence: TGTGCCAGTAGGACAGGGGGCACTGAAGCTTTCTTT. This gives the protein CASRTGGTEAFF.

There are many counts of this clone. The rearrangement uses TRBV11-2 and TRBJ2-1; D is perhaps TRBD2 (5 bases). This CDR3 comprises 15 residues. V lost 2 bases and J lost 7, with 15 bases in between. CDR1 and CDR2 from the germline V gene are SGHAT and FQNNGV. The CDR3 DNA reads TGTGCCAGCAGCTTAACTGCTTCTACGGGGAATGAGCAGTTCTTC. Protein: CASSLTASTGNEQFF.

This clone was seen only once. The chain uses TRBV20-1 and TRBJ1-2; 12 nucleotides match TRBD1. Germline assignment: CDR1 DFQATT and CDR2 SNEGSKA (reference sequence). The CDR3 consists of 14 residues. Trimming cost V 6 bases and J 8 bases; bases outside gene matches: 10. The CDR3 bases are TGCAGTGCCACCTTCGGGACAGGGGGCCGGGGCTACACCTTC. Its translation: CSATFGTGGRGYTF.

This clone was detected a few times. The chain uses TRBV6-2 or TRBV6-3 and TRBJ2-4; no clear D. The germline V gene has CDR1 MNHEY and CDR2 SVGEGT. V shed 6 bases and J shed 1 base, with 13 bases lying between them. The CDR3 spans 15 residues. In DNA form, the CDR3 reads TGTGCCAGCAGCCTCAAGGTGGGGGCCAAAAACATTCAGTACTTC. Encoded protein: CASSLKVGAKNIQYF.

J is TRBJ1-4 and V is TRBV20-1; the D gene is possibly TRBD1 (6 bases). Trimming cost V 0 bases and J 3 bases, with 11 bases left between them. The CDR3 runs to 15 residues. The germline gives CDR1 DFQATT, CDR2 SNEGSKA (reference sequence). The DNA of the CDR3 is TGCAGTGCTAGAGATCCCAGGGGTTCTAATGAAAAACTGTTTTTT. Amino acid sequence: CSARDPRGSNEKLFF.

The chain carries TRBV20-1 and TRBJ2-7; tentatively, D is TRBD1 or TRBD2 (7 bases each). The CDR3 covers 15 residues. V shed 0 bases and J shed 2 bases, with 14 bases lying between them. Germline loops: CDR1 DFQATT, CDR2 SNEGSKA (reference sequence). The CDR3, as DNA: TGCAGTGCTAGAGATCCCCAGGGGGGGACCTACGAGCAGTACTTC. Translated: CSARDPQGGTYEQYF.

The rearrangement joins TRBV28 to TRBJ2-2; 11 nucleotides line up with TRBD1. J lost 7 bases, V lost 7 bases, and 11 bases had no gene match. This CDR3 is 16 amino acids long. CDR1 and CDR2 (germline): MDHEN, SYDVKM. The CDR3 nucleotides read TGTGCCAGCACTACGACCGGGACAGGGGGGTACGGGGAGCTGTTTTTT. Its translation is CASTTTGTGGYGELFF.

By proportion, this clone is medium-sized. V and J are TRBV6-1 and TRBJ2-5; D ambiguous. V lost 8 bases to trimming and J lost 0 bases, with 16 bases between them. Germline V CDR1 and CDR2: MNHNS, SASEGT. The CDR3 is 15 residues long. Here the CDR3 DNA reads TGTGCCAGCCTCAGGCAGGCTAGGTACCAAGAGACCCAGTACTTC. This translates into CASLRQARYQETQYF.

This clone was seen more than once but under ten times. The CDR3 spells CASLFGIAAFF. The CDR3 nucleotides read TGTGCCAGCCTATTTGGGATTGCGGCTTTCTTT. The chain joins TRBV6-1 to TRBJ1-1; D not certain. Germline CDR1 is MNHNS and CDR2 is SASEGT. The CDR3 runs to 11 residues. With 8 bases removed from V and 11 bases from J, the gap between germline ends came to 15 bases.

This clone was counted a single time. The rearrangement links TRBV6-2 or TRBV6-3 to TRBJ2-1; 13 positions match TRBD2. This CDR3 comprises 20 residues. With V trimmed by 2 bases and J by 1 base, 11 bases remained unmatched. Germline CDR1 reads MNHEY; CDR2 reads SVGEGT. CDR3 loop: CASSYQLGLAGLRSYNEQFF. CDR3 sequence (DNA): TGTGCCAGCAGTTACCAGTTGGGACTAGCGGGACTAAGATCCTACAATGAGCAGTTCTTC.

By sample share, this clone is medium-sized (0.01 to 0.1%). This chain uses TRBV4-3 with TRBJ2-3, with D perhaps TRBD2 (6 bases). The length of the CDR3 is 13 residues. Deletions cut 5 bases from V and 14 bases from J, with 20 bases between. Germline V CDR1 and CDR2: LGHNA, YSLEER. The CDR3 region is CASSGGTGGYLYF. The DNA for the CDR3 is TGCGCCAGCAGCGGCGGGACCGGCGGATATCTGTATTTT.

The CDR3: CSARGLAGVEAYEQYF. The CDR3 DNA reads TGCAGTGCTAGAGGGCTAGCGGGAGTTGAAGCCTACGAGCAGTACTTC. The chain combines TRBV20-1 with TRBJ2-7; TRBD2 agrees at 10 bases. There are 16 residues in the CDR3. The V segment lost 1 base and the J segment 2 bases; nucleotides outside the gene matches: 8. Germline V gene sequence: CDR1 DFQATT, CDR2 SNEGSKA (reference sequence).

This clone was seen a few times. The J gene is TRBJ2-2, the V gene TRBV6-5, with D uncertain. This CDR3 spans 15 amino acids. Trimming took off 6 bases at V and 2 bases at J, with 13 bases between the two ends. From germline, CDR1 is MNHEY and CDR2 SVGAGI. CDR3: CASSFSKGNTGELFF. The CDR3 nucleotides are TGTGCCAGCAGCTTCTCCAAAGGAAACACCGGGGAGCTGTTTTTT.

This chain joins TRBV5-1 and TRBJ2-3, with TRBD2 matching over 7 bases. V trimming: 3 bases; J trimming: 6 bases; junction bases outside the gene matches: 1. CDR1 and CDR2 (germline): SGHRS, YFSETQ. This CDR3 has 12 residues. CDR3 nucleotide sequence: TGCGCCAGCAGCTGGGACTATGATACGCAGTATTTT. Protein product: CASSWDYDTQYF.

This clone is categorized as large. This chain joins TRBV6-1 and TRBJ1-5; a weak D match, TRBD1 (5 bases). The CDR3 totals 18 residues. The ends were cut back, 3 bases at V and 0 bases at J, with 18 bases in the middle. Looked up from germline, CDR1 is MNHNS and CDR2 is SASEGT. The CDR3 protein is CASSDARAGGYSNQPQHF. Here the CDR3 DNA reads TGTGCCAGCAGTGACGCTAGGGCGGGGGGTTATAGCAATCAGCCCCAGCATTTT.